These 11 T cell receptor beta chains were all obtained from the same sample, sequenced in a study of cytomegalovirus exposure and HLA in healthy donors. 13 Jbeta primers and 60 Vbeta primers were used for the PCR. Clones were read by immunoSEQ multiplex PCR, and TCRdb kept only the in-frame ones, dropping some. This sample contains around 58,000 clones. The sequencing sample was made of PBMCs. These receptors originate from a man aged 45 to 65 in good health and CMV-seropositive.

The chain combines TRBV30 with TRBJ1-4; 7 bases fit TRBD1. V lost 4 bases to trimming and J lost 5 bases; unmatched junction nucleotides: 1. The CDR3 runs 12 residues. Per the germline V gene, CDR1 is GTSNPN and CDR2 is SVGIG (reference sequence). The CDR3 protein is CAWTQGNEKLFF. CDR3 in DNA: TGTGCCTGGACACAGGGGAATGAAAAACTGTTTTTT.

The gene calls are TRBV18 and TRBJ1-5; D is unclear. Trimming took off 6 bases at V and 5 bases at J, with 11 bases between the two ends. CDR3 length: 13 amino acids. The V gene's germline CDR1 is KGHSH and CDR2 LQKENI. The CDR3 region is CASSPGVDQPQHF. The CDR3 region has the DNA TGTGCCAGCTCCCCCGGGGTTGATCAGCCCCAGCATTTT.

CDR3: CASSLGTGYGYTF. The CDR3, as DNA: TGTGCCAGCAGCTTAGGGACAGGCTATGGCTACACCTTC. The V gene is TRBV11-3, the J gene TRBJ1-2; 7 bases agree with TRBD1. The V gene end was trimmed by 1 base and the J gene end by 4 bases; junction bases not matched to a gene: 0. The CDR3 runs 13 residues. Germline V lookup: CDR1 SGHNT, CDR2 YENEEA.

The chain employs TRBV6-1 and TRBJ1-4; TRBD1 matches at 7 bases. Looked up from germline, CDR1 is MNHNS and CDR2 is SASEGT. This CDR3 comprises 14 residues. V was pared by 5 bases and J by 5 bases, with 5 bases of the junction left unmatched. The CDR3 DNA reads TGTGCCAGCAGTCCCGGGACAGTCAATGAAAAACTGTTTTTT. Translation: CASSPGTVNEKLFF.

This chain uses TRBV7-9 with TRBJ1-1; a possible D gene is TRBD1 (5 bases). Germline V gene sequence: CDR1 SEHNR, CDR2 FQNEAQ (reference sequence). The length of the CDR3 is 14 residues. The V end was cut by 5 bases, the J end by 0 bases, with 10 bases between. The CDR3 nucleotides are TGTGCCAGCAGCGGCGGGGCGGTGAACACTGAAGCTTTCTTT. Its translation is CASSGGAVNTEAFF. The full variable domain, its missing parts supplied by reference TRBV7-9 and TRBJ1-1, is DTGVSQNPRHKITKRGQNVTFRCDPISEHNRLYWYRQTLGQGPEFLTYFQNEAQLEKSRLLSDRFSAERPKGSFSTLEIQRTEQGDSAMYLCASSGGAVNTEAFFGQGTRLTVV.

A word on this clone: The sample has other DNA sequences that encode this CDR3 too. The chain joins TRBV5-1 to TRBJ1-5, with 8 positions matching TRBD1. The CDR3 loop spans 15 amino acids. The J segment lost 4 bases and the V segment lost 0 bases, leaving 3 bases of the junction unmatched. The germline V gene encodes CDR1 SGHRS and CDR2 YFSETQ. The CDR3 is CASSLGTGLNQPQHF. DNA of the CDR3: TGCGCCAGCAGCTTGGGGACAGGGCTAAATCAGCCCCAGCATTTT.

The rearrangement uses TRBV6-1 and TRBJ2-2, with 10 bases fitting TRBD1. Germline V gives CDR1 MNHNS, CDR2 SASEGT. With V trimmed by 5 bases and J by 7 bases, 7 bases remained unmatched. CDR3 length: 15 amino acids. The DNA for the CDR3 is TGTGCCAGCAGTCGGACAGGGGGAAGAATCGGGGAGCTGTTTTTT. It specifies CASSRTGGRIGELFF.

The CDR3 nucleotides read TGTGCCAGCAGACTCCCGGGGGAAAACTATGGCTACACCTTC. Translated, it gives CASRLPGENYGYTF. V and J are TRBV28 and TRBJ1-2, with a weak D call TRBD1 (5 bases). Germline CDR1 reads MDHEN; CDR2 reads SYDVKM. The ends were cut back, 6 bases at V and 2 bases at J, with 13 bases in the middle. The CDR3 runs to 14 residues.

J is TRBJ1-4 and V is TRBV28, with unresolved D. The CDR3 has 14 residues. Trimming removed 6 bases from V and 5 bases from J, with 13 bases in between. Germline assignment: CDR1 MDHEN and CDR2 SYDVKM. The CDR3 coding sequence is TGTGCCAGCAGGCCCCCGGGTTTAAATGAAAAACTGTTTTTT. Amino acid sequence: CASRPPGLNEKLFF.

The gene calls are TRBV6-5 and TRBJ1-2; D gene uncertain. The CDR3 has 14 residues. V lost 6 bases and J lost 0, with 11 bases in between. Germline loops: CDR1 MNHEY, CDR2 SVGAGI. The CDR3 DNA reads as TGTGCCAGCAGCATGCGGGAAGCTAACTATGGCTACACCTTC. It translates to CASSMREANYGYTF.

The chain employs TRBV11-3 and TRBJ2-2; D is ambiguous. Trimming took 0 bases from V and 6 from J, leaving 5 bases between them. In germline, CDR1 is SGHNT, CDR2 YENEEA. The CDR3 is made up of 13 amino acids. The CDR3 loop reads CASSLDGAGELFF. CDR3 DNA: TGTGCCAGCAGCTTAGATGGAGCCGGGGAGCTGTTTTTT.